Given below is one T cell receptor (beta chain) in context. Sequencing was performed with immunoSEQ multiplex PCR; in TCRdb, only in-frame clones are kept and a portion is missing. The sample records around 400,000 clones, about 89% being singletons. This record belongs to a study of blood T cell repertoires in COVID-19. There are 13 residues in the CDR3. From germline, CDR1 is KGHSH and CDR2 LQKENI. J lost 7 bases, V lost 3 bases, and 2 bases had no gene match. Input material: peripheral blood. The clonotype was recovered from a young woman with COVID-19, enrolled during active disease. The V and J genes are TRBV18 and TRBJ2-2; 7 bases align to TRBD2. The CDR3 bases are TGTGCCAGCTCACCGGGAGGGGACGGGGAGCTGTTTTTT. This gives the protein CASSPGGDGELFF.